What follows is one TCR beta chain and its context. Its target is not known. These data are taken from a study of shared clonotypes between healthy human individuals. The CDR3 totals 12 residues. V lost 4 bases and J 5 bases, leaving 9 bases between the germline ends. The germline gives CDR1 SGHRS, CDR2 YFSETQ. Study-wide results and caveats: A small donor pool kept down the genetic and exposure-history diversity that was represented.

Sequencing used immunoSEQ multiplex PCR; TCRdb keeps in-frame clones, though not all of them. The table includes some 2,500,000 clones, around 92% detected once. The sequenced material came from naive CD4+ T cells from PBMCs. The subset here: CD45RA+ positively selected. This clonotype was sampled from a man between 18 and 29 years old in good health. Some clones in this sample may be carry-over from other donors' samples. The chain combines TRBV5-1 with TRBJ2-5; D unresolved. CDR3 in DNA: TGCGCCAGCAGCAATAGTGTTGAGACCCAGTACTTC. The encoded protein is CASSNSVETQYF.